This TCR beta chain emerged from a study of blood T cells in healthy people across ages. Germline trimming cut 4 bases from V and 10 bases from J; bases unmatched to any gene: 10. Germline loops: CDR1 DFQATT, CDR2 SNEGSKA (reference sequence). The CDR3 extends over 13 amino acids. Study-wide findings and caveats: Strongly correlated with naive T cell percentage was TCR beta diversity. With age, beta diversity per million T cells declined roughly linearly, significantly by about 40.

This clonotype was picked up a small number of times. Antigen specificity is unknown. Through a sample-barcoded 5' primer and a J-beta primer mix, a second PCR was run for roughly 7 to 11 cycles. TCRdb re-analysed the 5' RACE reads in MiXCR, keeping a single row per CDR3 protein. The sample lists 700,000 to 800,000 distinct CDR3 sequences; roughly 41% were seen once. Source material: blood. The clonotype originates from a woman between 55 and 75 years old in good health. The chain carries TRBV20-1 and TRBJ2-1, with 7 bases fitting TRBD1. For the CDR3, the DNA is TGCAGTGCTATAGACAGGGCCTTAAGGGAGCAGTTCTTC. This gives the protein CSAIDRALREQFF.